Each of the 25 T cell receptor beta chains below was sequenced from the same sample in a study of blood T cell repertoires in COVID-19. Measured with immunoSEQ multiplex PCR; TCRdb has only the in-frame clones, and not every one. The table lists about 87,000 clones, about four fifths of them singletons. Sequencing input: peripheral blood. These receptors all stem from a woman in her 70s with acute or convalescent COVID-19.

This clone came up once. The CDR3 sequence: CASSLVGGNEAFF. The CDR3 DNA is TGTGCCAGCAGCTTGGTAGGGGGCAATGAAGCTTTCTTT. The chain recombines TRBV5-4 with TRBJ1-1; 7 nucleotides align to TRBD1. V shed 0 bases and J 7 bases; nucleotides not matched to a gene: 3. Germline V gene lookup returns CDR1 SGHNT and CDR2 YYREEE (reference sequence). The CDR3 totals 13 residues. Full variable domain (missing parts from reference TRBV5-4 and TRBJ1-1): ETGVTQSPTHLIKTRGQQVTLRCSSQSGHNTVSWYQQALGQGPQFIFQYYREEENGRGNFPPRFSGLQFPNYSSELNVNALELDDSALYLCASSLVGGNEAFFGQGTRLTVV.

The chain is built from TRBV5-4 and TRBJ1-1, with TRBD1 identical over 7 bases. The CDR3 length is 13 residues. Germline loops: CDR1 SGHNT, CDR2 YYREEE (reference sequence). J was trimmed by 5 bases and V by 3 bases; bases with no gene match: 4. CDR3 residues: CASSWDSLTEAFF. As DNA, the CDR3 is TGTGCCAGCAGCTGGGACAGTCTGACTGAAGCTTTCTTT.

This sequence joins TRBV18 and TRBJ2-1, with 7 bases that match TRBD1. Germline CDR1 KGHSH, CDR2 LQKENI. This CDR3 is built from 13 residues. The V and J ends lost 3 bases and 9 bases, in that order; junction bases with no gene match: 5. CDR3 residues: CASSPNRGGEQFF. The CDR3 DNA sequence: TGTGCCAGCTCACCCAACAGGGGCGGTGAGCAGTTCTTC.

The CDR3 sequence is CASTPTDYTGELFF. The CDR3 region has the DNA TGCGCCAGCACCCCGACGGACTACACCGGGGAGCTGTTTTTT. The V and J genes are TRBV5-1 and TRBJ2-2; D is perhaps TRBD2 (5 bases). Trimming shortened V by 6 bases and J by 3 bases, and 12 bases separated the two germline ends. CDR1 and CDR2 from the germline V gene are SGHRS and YFSETQ. The CDR3 is made up of 14 amino acids.

The V gene is TRBV3-1 (or the pseudogene TRBV3-2), the J gene TRBJ2-3; 10 bases are a match to TRBD2. After removal of 4 bases from V and 4 bases from J, the junction contained 5 bases not matched to a gene. CDR3 size: 15 residues. The germline CDR1 and CDR2 sequences are LGHDT and YNNKEL (reference sequence). The CDR3 loop reads CASSPGTSVSDTQYF. The CDR3 DNA reads as TGTGCCAGCAGCCCCGGGACTAGCGTCTCAGATACGCAGTATTTT.

This chain links TRBV5-1 with TRBJ2-5; tentatively, D is TRBD2 (6 bases). V lost 4 bases and J lost 5, with 15 bases in between. CDR1 and CDR2 from the germline V gene are SGHRS and YFSETQ. This CDR3 has 14 amino acids. The chain's CDR3 is CASSDPGGTETQYF. CDR3 coding DNA: TGCGCCAGCAGCGACCCCGGGGGTACGGAGACCCAGTACTTC.

The chain recombines TRBV9 with TRBJ1-1; TRBD1 matches at 9 bases. V lost 4 bases and J lost 2; bases outside the gene matches: 3. Looked up from germline, CDR1 is SGDLS and CDR2 is YYNGEE. This CDR3 contains 14 residues. CDR3 coding DNA: TGTGCCAGCAGCACGGGACAGGGAAACACTGAAGCTTTCTTT. This translates into CASSTGQGNTEAFF. The whole variable domain, remainder taken from reference TRBV9 and TRBJ1-1, is DSGVTQTPKHLITATGQRVTLRCSPRSGDLSVYWYQQSLDQGLQFLIQYYNGEERAKGNILERFSAQQFPDLHSELNLSSLELGDSALYFCASSTGQGNTEAFFGQGTRLTVV.

The chain employs TRBV15 and TRBJ1-1, with no clear D. This CDR3 is 16 amino acids long. The germline V gene has CDR1 LNHNV and CDR2 YYDKDF (reference sequence). The V and J ends lost 0 bases and 5 bases respectively, with 16 bases between them. CDR3 protein: CATSRDGRGRRTEAFF. CDR3 in DNA: TGTGCCACCAGCAGAGATGGACGGGGTCGTCGGACTGAAGCTTTCTTT.

This clone has only a few counts. This sample also contains other DNA sequences that code for the same CDR3. The chain joins TRBV28 to TRBJ1-2, with unresolved D. V gave up 2 bases and J gave up 5 bases, with 6 bases separating them. CDR3 length: 12 residues. The V gene's germline CDR1 is MDHEN and CDR2 SYDVKM. Here the CDR3 reads CASSLSGYGYTF. In DNA, the CDR3 is TGTGCCAGCAGTTTAAGCGGGTATGGCTACACCTTC.

The chain recombines TRBV2 with TRBJ1-1; D is unclear. V lost 2 bases and J 0 bases, leaving 10 bases between the germline ends. Germline CDR1 and CDR2: SNHLY and FYNNEI. CDR3 length: 15 residues. The CDR3 sequence is CASSELGDMNTEAFF. As DNA, the CDR3 is TGTGCCAGCAGTGAATTGGGAGATATGAACACTGAAGCTTTCTTT.

Only one count was recorded for this clone. The chain joins TRBV18 to TRBJ1-4, with 11 bases matching TRBD1. Germline V CDR1 and CDR2: KGHSH, LQKENI. The CDR3 totals 16 residues. The junction had 6 bases not matched to a gene; V was cut back by 2 bases and J by 7 bases. The CDR3, as DNA: TGTGCCAGCTCACCAGGAGCCGGGACAGGGGGTGAAAAACTGTTTTTT. Amino acids: CASSPGAGTGGEKLFF.

This clone is a singleton in its sample. V and J are TRBV5-1 and TRBJ2-1; 7 bases are shared with TRBD1. After removal of 4 bases from V and 5 bases from J, the junction contained 3 bases not matched to a gene. CDR3 length: 13 amino acids. Germline V gene sequence: CDR1 SGHRS, CDR2 YFSETQ. The DNA for the CDR3 is TGCGCCAGCAGCCAGGGACAGAACAATGAGCAGTTCTTC. This encodes CASSQGQNNEQFF.

In DNA, the CDR3 is TGCAGCGTCGAAACTCCCGGGACAGGGGTTAGGAATGAGCAGTTCTTC. Translated, it gives CSVETPGTGVRNEQFF. The chain employs TRBV29-1 and TRBJ2-1; 10 nucleotides agree with TRBD1. The trim removed 6 bases at V and 7 bases at J, leaving 15 bases unmatched. CDR1 and CDR2 (germline): SQVTM, ANQGSEA. This CDR3 is 16 amino acids long.

V gene TRBV28 combines with J gene TRBJ2-1, with TRBD1 matching over 7 bases. Germline assignment: CDR1 MDHEN and CDR2 SYDVKM. V shed 5 bases, J shed 3 bases, and the junction held 7 bases outside the gene matches. This CDR3 region has 15 residues. The CDR3 loop reads CASSPSRDSYNEQFF. In nucleotides, the CDR3 is TGTGCCAGCAGTCCTTCTAGGGACAGCTACAATGAGCAGTTCTTC.

The CDR3 is CASERIAGGYNEQFF. CDR3 DNA: TGTGCCAGCGAAAGAATAGCGGGGGGGTACAATGAGCAGTTCTTC. V is TRBV19 and J is TRBJ2-1; 11 nucleotides agree with TRBD2. CDR1 and CDR2 from the germline V gene are LNHDA and SQIVND (reference sequence). With 9 bases clipped from V and 4 bases from J, the junction kept 8 bases outside the gene matches. CDR3 size: 15 residues.

V is TRBV2 and J is TRBJ1-1, with TRBD1 matching over 7 bases. The length of the CDR3 is 13 residues. J gave up 5 bases and V 7 bases, and 7 bases lay outside the gene matches. The germline V gene encodes CDR1 SNHLY and CDR2 FYNNEI. In nucleotides, the CDR3 is TGTGCCAGCATACGACAGGGTGGGACTGAAGCTTTCTTT. The encoded protein is CASIRQGGTEAFF.

This clone was recorded once. The chain joins TRBV6-2 or TRBV6-3 to TRBJ1-6, with 10 bases lining up with TRBD1. From germline, CDR1 is MNHEY and CDR2 SVGEGT. The CDR3 spans 18 residues. The ends lost 2 bases at V and 3 bases at J; junction bases unmatched: 7. The CDR3 loop is CASSYRDRGIDYNSPLHF. CDR3 bases: TGTGCCAGCAGTTACCGGGACAGGGGTATTGACTATAATTCACCCCTCCACTTT.

The chain links TRBV3-1 (or the pseudogene TRBV3-2) to TRBJ1-2, with D unclear. Per germline, CDR1 LGHDT and CDR2 YNNKEL (reference sequence). The CDR3 contains 12 residues. Trimming shortened V by 0 bases and J by 5 bases, and 4 bases separated the two germline ends. DNA for the CDR3: TGTGCCAGCAGCCAAGAAACATATGGCTACACCTTC. It yields the protein CASSQETYGYTF.

The sample holds a few counts of this clone. The V call is TRBV5-1, the J call TRBJ2-5, with a weak D call TRBD2 (7 bases). The V gene lost 2 bases and the J gene lost 5 bases, with 16 bases spanning the gap. CDR1 and CDR2 (germline): SGHRS, YFSETQ. The CDR3 is 15 amino acids. CDR3 nucleotides: TGCGCCAGCAGCTTACAGGGAGGGTCGGGCGAGACCCAGTACTTC. Protein product: CASSLQGGSGETQYF.

The table lists this clone with a count of one. The V call is TRBV4-2, the J call TRBJ2-2, with TRBD1 identical over 9 bases. Germline V gene sequence: CDR1 LGHNA, CDR2 YNFKEQ. V gave up 0 bases and J gave up 6 bases; unmatched junction bases: 11. This CDR3 contains 18 residues. DNA of the CDR3: TGTGCCAGCAGCCAAGATGGTGTAGGACAGGGGTTGGCCGGGGAGCTGTTTTTT. This translates into CASSQDGVGQGLAGELFF.

The V gene is TRBV19, the J gene TRBJ2-7; tentatively, D is TRBD1 (6 bases). V was clipped by 8 bases and J by 2 bases, with 16 bases between them. Germline V gene data show CDR1 as LNHDA and CDR2 as SQIVND (reference sequence). This CDR3 contains 14 residues. The CDR3 here is CASLNRDKPYEQYF. CDR3 nucleotide sequence: TGTGCCAGTTTGAACCGGGACAAACCCTACGAGCAGTACTTC. Drawing the rest from reference TRBV19 and TRBJ2-7, the complete variable domain is DGGITQSPKYLFRKEGQNVTLSCEQNLNHDAMYWYRQDPGQGLRLIYYSQIVNDFQKGDIAEGYSVSREKKESFPLTVTSAQKNPTAFYLCASLNRDKPYEQYFGPGTRLTVT.

The chain joins TRBV5-6 to TRBJ1-4; 9 nucleotides align to TRBD1. Looked up from germline, CDR1 is SGHDT and CDR2 is YYEEEE. V was pared by 5 bases and J by 3 bases, with 14 bases of the junction left unmatched. The CDR3 loop spans 18 amino acids. Here the CDR3 DNA reads TGTGCCAGCAGGTCCGGGACAGGGAACTTTCCGGCTAATGAAAAACTGTTTTTT. It translates to CASRSGTGNFPANEKLFF.

This chain joins TRBV2 and TRBJ2-7; D is possibly TRBD1 (6 bases). Trimming cost V 5 bases and J 1 base, with 9 bases left between them. The CDR3 runs 13 residues. The V gene's germline CDR1 is SNHLY and CDR2 FYNNEI. The CDR3 DNA is TGTGCCAGCAGTCAAGGACAGTCCTACGAGCAGTACTTC. Its translation: CASSQGQSYEQYF.

Only a few counts were recorded for this clone. V gene TRBV5-8 combines with J gene TRBJ1-2, with TRBD1 as a possible D gene (6 bases). The CDR3 spans 14 residues. Germline V gives CDR1 SGHTS, CDR2 YDEGEE. The V gene lost 5 bases and the J gene lost 0 bases, with 11 bases spanning the gap. Here the CDR3 DNA reads TGTGCCAGCAGACCCCGACAGGCTAACTATGGCTACACCTTC. This translates into CASRPRQANYGYTF. The whole variable domain, filled in from reference TRBV5-8 and TRBJ1-2, reads EAGVTQSPTHLIKTRGQQATLRCSPISGHTSVYWYQQALGLGLQFLLWYDEGEERNRGNFPPRFSGRQFPNYSSELNVNALELEDSALYLCASRPRQANYGYTFGSGTRLTVV.

The V call is TRBV3-1 (or the pseudogene TRBV3-2), the J call TRBJ2-1; D gene uncertain. This CDR3 region has 11 residues. CDR1 LGHDT and CDR2 YNNKEL come from the germline V gene (reference sequence). The V and J ends lost 1 base and 12 bases respectively, with 7 bases between them. CDR3 coding DNA: TGTGCCAGCAGCCAAGGGAGCAGGCAGTTCTTC. Its translation is CASSQGSRQFF.